This entry concerns a single T cell receptor beta chain. Trimming took 6 bases from V and 6 from J; bases not matched to a gene: 9. The CDR3 loop spans 14 amino acids. Germline-derived CDR1 and CDR2 are SGHRS and YFSETQ. These data originate in a study of T cells in localized non-small cell lung cancer. Produced via immunoSEQ multiplex PCR; TCRdb's table is partial and in-frame only. This table has fewer than 15,000 clones, about 86% appearing once. This chain joins TRBV5-1 and TRBJ1-2, with TRBD1 identical over 9 bases. This clonotype was sampled from a female donor at least 60 years old with stage I squamous cell lung carcinoma. The sequencing here drew on peripheral blood, taken before any cancer treatment. This CDR3 reads CASTVLTGGDGYTF. The DNA of the CDR3 is TGCGCCAGCACCGTGCTGACAGGGGGAGATGGCTACACCTTC.